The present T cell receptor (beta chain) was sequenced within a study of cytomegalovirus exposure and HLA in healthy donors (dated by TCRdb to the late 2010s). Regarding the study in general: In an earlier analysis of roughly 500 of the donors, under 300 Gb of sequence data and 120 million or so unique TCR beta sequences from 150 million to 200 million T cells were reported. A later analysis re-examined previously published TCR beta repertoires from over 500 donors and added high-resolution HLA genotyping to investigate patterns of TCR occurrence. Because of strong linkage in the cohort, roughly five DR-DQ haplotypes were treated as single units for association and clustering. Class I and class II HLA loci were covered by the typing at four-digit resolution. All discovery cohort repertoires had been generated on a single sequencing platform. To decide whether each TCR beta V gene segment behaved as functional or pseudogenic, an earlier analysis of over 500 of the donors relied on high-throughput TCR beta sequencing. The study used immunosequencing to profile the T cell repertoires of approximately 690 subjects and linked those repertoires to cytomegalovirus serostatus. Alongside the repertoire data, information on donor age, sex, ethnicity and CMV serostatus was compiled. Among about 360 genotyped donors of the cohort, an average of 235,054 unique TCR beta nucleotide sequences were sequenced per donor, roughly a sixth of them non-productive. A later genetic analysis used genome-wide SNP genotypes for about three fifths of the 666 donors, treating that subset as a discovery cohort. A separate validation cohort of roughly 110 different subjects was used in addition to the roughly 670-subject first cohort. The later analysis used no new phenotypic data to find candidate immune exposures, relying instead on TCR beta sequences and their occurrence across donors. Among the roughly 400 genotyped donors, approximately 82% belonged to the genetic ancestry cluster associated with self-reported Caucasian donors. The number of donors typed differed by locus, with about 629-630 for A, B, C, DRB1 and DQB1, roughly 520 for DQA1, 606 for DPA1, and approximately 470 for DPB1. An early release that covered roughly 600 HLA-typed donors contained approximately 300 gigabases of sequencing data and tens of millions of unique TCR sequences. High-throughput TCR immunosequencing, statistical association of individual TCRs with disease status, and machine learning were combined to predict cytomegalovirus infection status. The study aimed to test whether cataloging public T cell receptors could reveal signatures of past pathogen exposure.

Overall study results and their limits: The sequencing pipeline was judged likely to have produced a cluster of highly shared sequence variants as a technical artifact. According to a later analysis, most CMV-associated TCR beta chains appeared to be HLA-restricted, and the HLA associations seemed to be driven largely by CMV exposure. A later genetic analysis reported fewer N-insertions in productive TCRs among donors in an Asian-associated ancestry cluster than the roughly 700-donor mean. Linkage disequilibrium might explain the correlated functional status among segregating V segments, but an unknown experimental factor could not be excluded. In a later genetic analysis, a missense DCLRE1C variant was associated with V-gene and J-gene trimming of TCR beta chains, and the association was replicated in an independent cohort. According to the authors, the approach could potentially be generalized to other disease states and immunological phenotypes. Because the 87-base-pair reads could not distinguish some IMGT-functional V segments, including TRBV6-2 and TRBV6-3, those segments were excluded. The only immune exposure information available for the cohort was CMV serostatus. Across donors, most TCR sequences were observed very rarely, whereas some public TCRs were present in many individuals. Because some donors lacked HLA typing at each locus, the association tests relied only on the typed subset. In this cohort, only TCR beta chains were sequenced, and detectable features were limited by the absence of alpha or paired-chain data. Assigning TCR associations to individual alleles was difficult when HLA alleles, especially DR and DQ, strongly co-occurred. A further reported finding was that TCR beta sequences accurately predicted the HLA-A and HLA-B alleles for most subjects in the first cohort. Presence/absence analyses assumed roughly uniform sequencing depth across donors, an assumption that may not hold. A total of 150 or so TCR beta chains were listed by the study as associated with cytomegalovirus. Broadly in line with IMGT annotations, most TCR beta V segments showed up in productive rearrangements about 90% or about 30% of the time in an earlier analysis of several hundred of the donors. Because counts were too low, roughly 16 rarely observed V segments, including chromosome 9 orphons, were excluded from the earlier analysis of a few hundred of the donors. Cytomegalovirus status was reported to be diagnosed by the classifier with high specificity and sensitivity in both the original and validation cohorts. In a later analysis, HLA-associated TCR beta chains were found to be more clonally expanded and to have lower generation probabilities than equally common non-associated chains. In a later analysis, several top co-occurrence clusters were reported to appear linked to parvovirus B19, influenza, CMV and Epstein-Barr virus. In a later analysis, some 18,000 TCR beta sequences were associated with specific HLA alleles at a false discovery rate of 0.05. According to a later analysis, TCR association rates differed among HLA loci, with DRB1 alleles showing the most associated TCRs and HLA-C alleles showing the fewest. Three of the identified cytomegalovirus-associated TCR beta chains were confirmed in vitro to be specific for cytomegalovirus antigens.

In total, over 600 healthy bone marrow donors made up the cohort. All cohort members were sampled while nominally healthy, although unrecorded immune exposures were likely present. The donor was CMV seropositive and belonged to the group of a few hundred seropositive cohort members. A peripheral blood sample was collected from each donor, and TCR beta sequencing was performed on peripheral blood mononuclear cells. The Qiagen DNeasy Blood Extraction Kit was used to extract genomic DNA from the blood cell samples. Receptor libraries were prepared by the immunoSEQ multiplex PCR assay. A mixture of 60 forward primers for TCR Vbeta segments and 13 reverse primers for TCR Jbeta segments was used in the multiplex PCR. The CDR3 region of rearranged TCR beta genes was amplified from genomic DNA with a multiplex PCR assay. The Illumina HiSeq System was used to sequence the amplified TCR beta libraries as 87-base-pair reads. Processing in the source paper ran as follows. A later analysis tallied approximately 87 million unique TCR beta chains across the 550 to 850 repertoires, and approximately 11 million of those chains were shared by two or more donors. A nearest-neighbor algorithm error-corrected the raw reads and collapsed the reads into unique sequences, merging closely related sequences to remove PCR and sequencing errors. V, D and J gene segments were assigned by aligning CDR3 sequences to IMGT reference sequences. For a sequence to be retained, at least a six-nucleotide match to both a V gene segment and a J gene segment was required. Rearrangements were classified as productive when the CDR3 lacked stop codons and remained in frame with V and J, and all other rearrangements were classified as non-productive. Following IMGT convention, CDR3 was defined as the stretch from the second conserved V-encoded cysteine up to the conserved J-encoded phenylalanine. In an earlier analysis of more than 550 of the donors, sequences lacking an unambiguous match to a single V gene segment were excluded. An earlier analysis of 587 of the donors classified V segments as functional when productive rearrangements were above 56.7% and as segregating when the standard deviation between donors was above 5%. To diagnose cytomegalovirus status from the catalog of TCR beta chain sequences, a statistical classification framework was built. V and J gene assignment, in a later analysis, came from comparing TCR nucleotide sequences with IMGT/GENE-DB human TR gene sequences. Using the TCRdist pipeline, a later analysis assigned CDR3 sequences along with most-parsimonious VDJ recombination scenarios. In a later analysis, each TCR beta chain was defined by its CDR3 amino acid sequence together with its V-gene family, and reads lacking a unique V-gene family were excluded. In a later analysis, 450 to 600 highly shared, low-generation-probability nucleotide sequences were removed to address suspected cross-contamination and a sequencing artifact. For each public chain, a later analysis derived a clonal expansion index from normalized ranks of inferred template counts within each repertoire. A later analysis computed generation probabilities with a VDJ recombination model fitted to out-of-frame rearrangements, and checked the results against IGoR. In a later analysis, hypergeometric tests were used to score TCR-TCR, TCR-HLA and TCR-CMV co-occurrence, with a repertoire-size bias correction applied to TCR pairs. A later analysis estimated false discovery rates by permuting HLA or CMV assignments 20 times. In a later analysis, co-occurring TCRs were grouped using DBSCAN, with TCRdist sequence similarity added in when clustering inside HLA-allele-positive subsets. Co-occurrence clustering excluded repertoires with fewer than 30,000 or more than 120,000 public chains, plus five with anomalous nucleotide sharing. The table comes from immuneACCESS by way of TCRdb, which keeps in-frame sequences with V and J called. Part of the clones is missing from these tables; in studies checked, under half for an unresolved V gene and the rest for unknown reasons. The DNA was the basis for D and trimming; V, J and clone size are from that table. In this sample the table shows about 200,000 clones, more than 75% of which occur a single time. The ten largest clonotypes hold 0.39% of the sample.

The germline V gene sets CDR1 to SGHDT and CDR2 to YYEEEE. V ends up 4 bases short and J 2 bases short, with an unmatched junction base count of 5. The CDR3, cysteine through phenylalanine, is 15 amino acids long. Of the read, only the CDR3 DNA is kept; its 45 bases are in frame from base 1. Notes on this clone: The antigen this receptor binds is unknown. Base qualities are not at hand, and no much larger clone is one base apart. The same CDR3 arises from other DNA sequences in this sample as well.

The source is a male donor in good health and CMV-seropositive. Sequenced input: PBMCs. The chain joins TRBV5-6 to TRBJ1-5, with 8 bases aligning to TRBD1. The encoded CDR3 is CASSLGQGGNQPQHF. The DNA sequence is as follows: TGTGCCAGCAGCCTTGGACAGGGAGGCAATCAGCCCCAGCATTTT.